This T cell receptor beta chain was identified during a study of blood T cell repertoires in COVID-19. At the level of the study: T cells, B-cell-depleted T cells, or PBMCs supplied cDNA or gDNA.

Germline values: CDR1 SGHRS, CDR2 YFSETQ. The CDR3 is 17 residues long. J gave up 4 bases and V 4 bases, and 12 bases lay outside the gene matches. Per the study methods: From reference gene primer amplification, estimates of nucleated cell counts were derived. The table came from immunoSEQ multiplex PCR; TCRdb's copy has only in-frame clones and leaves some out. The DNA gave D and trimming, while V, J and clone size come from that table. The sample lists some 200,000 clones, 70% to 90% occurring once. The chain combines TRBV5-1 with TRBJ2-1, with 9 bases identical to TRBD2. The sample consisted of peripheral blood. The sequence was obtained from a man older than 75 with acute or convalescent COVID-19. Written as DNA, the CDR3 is TGCGCCAGCAGCCTAAAAAAGACTAGCGGATCTTACAATGAGCAGTTCTTC. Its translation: CASSLKKTSGSYNEQFF.